Below, one T cell receptor beta chain is given with its context. Time point reported: newly diagnosed GD, antithyroid drugs for less than 3 months. RNA isolated from PBMCs was used to make the TCR library. In building TCR beta libraries, iRepertoire HTBI primers were used together with Arm-PCR of CDR3 regions. From the multiplex PCR reads, TCRdb called clonotypes with MiXCR, one entry per CDR3 protein. The table includes around 360,000 distinct CDR3 sequences, about a sixth detected once. The CDR3 totals 13 residues. Trimming cost V 0 bases and J 10 bases, with 11 bases left between them. The V gene's germline CDR1 is SGHDT and CDR2 YYEEEE. This entry comes from a study of regulatory T cells in long-lasting Graves disease. These data are also associated with another study on T cells in Graves' hyperthyroidism and ophthalmopathy. From that report: An initial round of RT-PCR targeting the TCR CDR3 relied on the HTBI primer set. Blood also held most thyroid clonotypes expanded beyond 0.001.

The clonotype was recovered from a woman aged 18-35 years with Graves disease. The chain links TRBV5-6 to TRBJ1-5, with D possibly matching TRBD1 (6 bases). Sequencing used peripheral blood mononuclear cells (PBMCs), obtained at new diagnosis, from a patient treated with antithyroid drugs. In DNA, the CDR3 is TGTGCCAGCAGCTTGGGGGGGGCGGACCCCCAGCATTTT. Its translation is CASSLGGADPQHF.